This TCR beta chain was captured in a study of T cell clonality in common variable immunodeficiency. Study-level results: Shared TCRbeta clones were fewer between CVID subjects than controls. TCRbeta clonality was increased in CVID versus healthy controls.

CDR1 DFQATT and CDR2 SNEGSKA come from the germline V gene (reference sequence). V was shortened by 3 bases and J by 3 bases, with 12 bases between the two germline ends. The CDR3 runs 13 residues. Clones were read by immunoSEQ multiplex PCR, and TCRdb kept only the in-frame ones, dropping some. The profile covers over 30,000 clones, none occurring a single time. Regarding this clone: The antigen is not known. The CDR3 goes on 3 residues after the read ends, and that part is filled in from the germline J gene.

The rearrangement links TRBV20-1 to TRBJ2-7, with TRBD1 as a possible D gene (6 bases). The receptor comes from a person aged 18-70 years in good health. The source material was peripheral blood mononuclear cells. The sequenced CDR3 bases are TGCAGTGCTAGTAGTGGACAGAGCTACGAG. Amino acid sequence: CSASSGQSYE. The whole CDR3 protein is CSASSGQSYEQYF.